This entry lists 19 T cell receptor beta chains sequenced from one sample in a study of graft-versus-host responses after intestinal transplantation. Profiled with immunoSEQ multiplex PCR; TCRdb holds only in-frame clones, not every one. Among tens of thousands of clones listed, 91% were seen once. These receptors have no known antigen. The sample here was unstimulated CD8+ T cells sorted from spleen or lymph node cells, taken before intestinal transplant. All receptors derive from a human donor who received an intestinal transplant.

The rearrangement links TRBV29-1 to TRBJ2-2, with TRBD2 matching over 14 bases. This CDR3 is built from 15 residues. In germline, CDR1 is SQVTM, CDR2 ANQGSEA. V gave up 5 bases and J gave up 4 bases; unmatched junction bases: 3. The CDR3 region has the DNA TGCAGCGTTCAGACTAGCGGGAGGGCCACCGGGGAGCTGTTTTTT. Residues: CSVQTSGRATGELFF.

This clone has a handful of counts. The CDR3 DNA is TGCGCCAGCAGCCAAGTCGGGGACTACGAGCAGTACTTC. Residues: CASSQVGDYEQYF. The chain recombines TRBV4-1 with TRBJ2-7; D possibly corresponds to TRBD2 (5 bases). Germline CDR1 and CDR2: MGHRA and YSYEKL. This CDR3 contains 13 residues. Trimming removed 1 base at V and 3 bases at J, with 7 bases between.

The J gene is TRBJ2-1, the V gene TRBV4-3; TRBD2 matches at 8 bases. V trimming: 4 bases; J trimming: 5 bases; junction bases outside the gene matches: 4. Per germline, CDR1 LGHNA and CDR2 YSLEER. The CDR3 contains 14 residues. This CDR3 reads CASSLPGLDNEQFF. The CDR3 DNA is TGCGCCAGCAGCCTCCCGGGACTAGACAATGAGCAGTTCTTC.

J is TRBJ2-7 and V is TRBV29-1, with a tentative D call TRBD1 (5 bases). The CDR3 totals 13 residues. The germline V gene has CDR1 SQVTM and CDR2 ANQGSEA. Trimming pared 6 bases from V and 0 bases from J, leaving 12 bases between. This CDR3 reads CSVTALSSYEQYF. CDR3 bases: TGCAGCGTGACAGCCCTGAGCTCCTACGAGCAGTACTTC.

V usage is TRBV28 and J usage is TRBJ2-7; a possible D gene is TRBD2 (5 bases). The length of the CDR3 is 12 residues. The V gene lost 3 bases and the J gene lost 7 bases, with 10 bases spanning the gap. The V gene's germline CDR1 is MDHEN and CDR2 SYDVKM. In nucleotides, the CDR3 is TGTGCCAGCAGTTTTTACCGGGATGAGCAGTACTTC. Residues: CASSFYRDEQYF.

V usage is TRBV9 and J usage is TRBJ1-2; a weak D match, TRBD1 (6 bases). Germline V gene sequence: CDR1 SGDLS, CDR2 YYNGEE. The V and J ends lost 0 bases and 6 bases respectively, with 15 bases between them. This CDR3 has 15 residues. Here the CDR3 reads CASSVDLTGSNGYTF. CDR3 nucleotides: TGTGCCAGCAGCGTAGATTTGACAGGCTCCAATGGCTACACCTTC.

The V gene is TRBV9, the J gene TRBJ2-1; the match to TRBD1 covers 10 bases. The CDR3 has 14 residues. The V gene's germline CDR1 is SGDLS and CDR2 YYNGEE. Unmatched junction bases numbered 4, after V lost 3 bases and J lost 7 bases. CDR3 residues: CASSDPGQGNEQFF. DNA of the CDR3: TGTGCCAGCAGCGACCCGGGACAGGGGAATGAGCAGTTCTTC.

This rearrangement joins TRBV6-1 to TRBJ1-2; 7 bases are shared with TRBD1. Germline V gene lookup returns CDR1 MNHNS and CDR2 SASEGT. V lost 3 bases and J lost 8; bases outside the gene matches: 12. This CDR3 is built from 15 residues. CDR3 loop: CASSDEGQTGHGYTF. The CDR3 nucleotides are TGTGCCAGCAGTGACGAGGGACAGACCGGTCACGGCTACACCTTC.

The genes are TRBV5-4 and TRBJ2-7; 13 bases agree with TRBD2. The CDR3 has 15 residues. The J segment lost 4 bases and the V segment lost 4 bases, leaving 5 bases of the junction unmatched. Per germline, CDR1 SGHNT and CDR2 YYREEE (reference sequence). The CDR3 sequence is CASSVLAGGPYEQYF. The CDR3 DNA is TGTGCCAGCAGCGTACTAGCGGGAGGGCCGTACGAGCAGTACTTC.

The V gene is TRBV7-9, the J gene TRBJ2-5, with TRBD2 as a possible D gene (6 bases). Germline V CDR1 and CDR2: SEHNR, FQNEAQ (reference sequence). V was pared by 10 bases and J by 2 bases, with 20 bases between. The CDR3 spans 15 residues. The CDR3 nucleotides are TGTGCCATCCCGGCAATGCGGGGCGAGCAAGAGACCCAGTACTTC. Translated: CAIPAMRGEQETQYF.

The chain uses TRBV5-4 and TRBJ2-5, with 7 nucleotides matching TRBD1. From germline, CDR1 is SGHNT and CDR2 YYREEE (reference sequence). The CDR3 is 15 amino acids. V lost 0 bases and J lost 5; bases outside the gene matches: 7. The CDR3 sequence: CASSLAGDSQETQYF. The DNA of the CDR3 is TGTGCCAGCAGCTTGGCTGGGGACAGTCAGGAGACCCAGTACTTC. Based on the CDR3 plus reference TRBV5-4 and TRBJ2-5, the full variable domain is ETGVTQSPTHLIKTRGQQVTLRCSSQSGHNTVSWYQQALGQGPQFIFQYYREEENGRGNFPPRFSGLQFPNYSSELNVNALELDDSALYLCASSLAGDSQETQYFGPGTRLLVL.

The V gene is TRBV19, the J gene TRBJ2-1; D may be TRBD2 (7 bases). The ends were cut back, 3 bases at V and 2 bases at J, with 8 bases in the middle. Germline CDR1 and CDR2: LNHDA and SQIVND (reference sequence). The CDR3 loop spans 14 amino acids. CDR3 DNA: TGTGCCAGTAGTATGGGGGGGCCCTACAATGAGCAGTTCTTC. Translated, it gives CASSMGGPYNEQFF.

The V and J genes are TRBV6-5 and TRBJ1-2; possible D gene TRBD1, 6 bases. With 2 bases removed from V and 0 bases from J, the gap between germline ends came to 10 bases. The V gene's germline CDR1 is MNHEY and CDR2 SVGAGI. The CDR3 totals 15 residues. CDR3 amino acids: CASSYLRTANYGYTF. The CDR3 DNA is TGTGCCAGCAGTTACCTTAGGACAGCTAACTATGGCTACACCTTC.

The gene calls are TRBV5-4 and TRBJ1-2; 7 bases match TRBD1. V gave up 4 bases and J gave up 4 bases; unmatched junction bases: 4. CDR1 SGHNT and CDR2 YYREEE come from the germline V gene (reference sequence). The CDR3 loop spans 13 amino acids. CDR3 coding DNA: TGTGCCAGCAGCCAGGGGGATTTCTATGGCTACACCTTC. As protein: CASSQGDFYGYTF.

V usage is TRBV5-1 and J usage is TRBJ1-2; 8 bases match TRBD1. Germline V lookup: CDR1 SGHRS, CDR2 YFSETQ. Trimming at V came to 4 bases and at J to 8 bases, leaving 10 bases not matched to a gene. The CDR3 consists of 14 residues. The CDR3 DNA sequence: TGCGCCAGCAGCCCCCTCAGGGGGCTGGAGGGCTACACCTTC. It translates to CASSPLRGLEGYTF.

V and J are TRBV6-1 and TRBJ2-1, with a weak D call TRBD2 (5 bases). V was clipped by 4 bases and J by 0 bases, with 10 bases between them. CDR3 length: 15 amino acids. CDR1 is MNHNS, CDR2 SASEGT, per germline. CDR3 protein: CASSVSANSYNEQFF. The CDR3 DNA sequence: TGTGCCAGCAGTGTTAGCGCGAACTCCTACAATGAGCAGTTCTTC.

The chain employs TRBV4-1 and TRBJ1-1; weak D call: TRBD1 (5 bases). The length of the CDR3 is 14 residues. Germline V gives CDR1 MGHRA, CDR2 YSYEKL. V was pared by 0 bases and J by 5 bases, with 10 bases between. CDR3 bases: TGCGCCAGCAGCCAAGATCGGGGGGGGACTGAAGCTTTCTTT. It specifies CASSQDRGGTEAFF.

The CDR3 spells CSVELAGAPYNEQFF. CDR3 nucleotides: TGCAGCGTTGAACTGGCGGGAGCACCCTACAATGAGCAGTTCTTC. The V call is TRBV29-1, the J call TRBJ2-1; 7 bases line up with TRBD2. The length of the CDR3 is 15 residues. V gave up 2 bases and J gave up 2 bases; unmatched junction bases: 6. Germline V gene sequence: CDR1 SQVTM, CDR2 ANQGSEA.

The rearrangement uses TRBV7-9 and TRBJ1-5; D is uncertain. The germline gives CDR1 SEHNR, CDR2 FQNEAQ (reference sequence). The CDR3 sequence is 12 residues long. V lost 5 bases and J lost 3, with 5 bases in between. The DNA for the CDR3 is TGTGCCAGCAGCCAAAACAATCAGCCCCAGCATTTT. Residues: CASSQNNQPQHF.